This T cell receptor beta chain was sequenced in a study of blood T cell repertoires in COVID-19 (dated by TCRdb to 2020 to 2022). At the level of the whole study: The collaborator samples originated in the United States, Italy and Spain and spanned the acute and convalescent phases of COVID-19. Nearly every sample came with metadata listing a de-identified subject ID, COVID-19 status, age in years and sex. The material from the prospective study consisted of cDNA or gDNA derived from T cells, B-cell-depleted T cells, or PBMCs. The repertoires were released in a freely available public database meant as a resource for research on the immune response to SARS-CoV-2. HLA class I and class II types, where available, came from metadata supplied by the sample provider rather than from assay-based typing. The dataset comprised deeply sampled blood TCRbeta repertoires from subjects exposed to, actively infected with, or recovered from COVID-19. The samples were drawn from the first 160 participants of the ongoing ImmuneRACE study and from over 950 subjects provided by 6 global collaborators. What the research found in general, with its limitations: Clinical and demographic metadata were provided uncurated, with the amount varying by source and participant.

V is pared back by 7 bases and J by 7 bases, with 16 bases lying between the germline termini. The germline V gene encodes CDR1 SNHLY and CDR2 FYNNEI. From the cysteine through the phenylalanine, the CDR3 covers 13 amino acids. The CDR3 DNA has 39 bases and is translated from base 1. A note on this clone: Its binding antigen is unknown. Base qualities are not recorded, but no much larger clone differs from it by a single base.

The immunoSEQ Assay, a bias-controlled multiplex PCR, was used to amplify TCRbeta CDR3 regions from genomic DNA. The authors' pipeline ran thus. Within the assay, amplification of reference gene primers was used to estimate how many nucleated cells each sample contained. To quantify the absolute abundance of each unique TCRbeta CDR3 rearrangement, sequence reads were collapsed and filtered. Productive Simpson clonality was computed per sample as the square root of Simpson's diversity index over productive rearrangements. TCRdb limited this immuneACCESS table to in-frame rearrangements with V and J called. A share of clones is missing; checked studies link under half to unresolved V genes, and the rest is unexplained. V and J calls plus clone size are reproduced from that table; the DNA served to infer D and trimming. Present in this sample are 25,000 to 30,000 clones, about 90% of which were seen just once. The ten largest clones take up approximately 2.5% of the sample.

Whole blood was collected in K2EDTA tubes by collaborating institutions according to the institutions' own protocols. For TCRbeta analysis, collaborators shipped samples in one of three forms: frozen whole blood, isolated PBMCs, or DNA extracted from either of those sample types. The chain is encoded by TRBV2 joined to TRBJ2-5; matching of 6 bases hints at TRBD2 as the D gene. The TCR comes from a man over 45 with active COVID-19. Sequencing input: peripheral blood. The DNA sequence is TGTGCCAGCACTTTGTCCGGGGGAGCGACCCAGTACTTC. Protein translation: CASTLSGGATQYF.